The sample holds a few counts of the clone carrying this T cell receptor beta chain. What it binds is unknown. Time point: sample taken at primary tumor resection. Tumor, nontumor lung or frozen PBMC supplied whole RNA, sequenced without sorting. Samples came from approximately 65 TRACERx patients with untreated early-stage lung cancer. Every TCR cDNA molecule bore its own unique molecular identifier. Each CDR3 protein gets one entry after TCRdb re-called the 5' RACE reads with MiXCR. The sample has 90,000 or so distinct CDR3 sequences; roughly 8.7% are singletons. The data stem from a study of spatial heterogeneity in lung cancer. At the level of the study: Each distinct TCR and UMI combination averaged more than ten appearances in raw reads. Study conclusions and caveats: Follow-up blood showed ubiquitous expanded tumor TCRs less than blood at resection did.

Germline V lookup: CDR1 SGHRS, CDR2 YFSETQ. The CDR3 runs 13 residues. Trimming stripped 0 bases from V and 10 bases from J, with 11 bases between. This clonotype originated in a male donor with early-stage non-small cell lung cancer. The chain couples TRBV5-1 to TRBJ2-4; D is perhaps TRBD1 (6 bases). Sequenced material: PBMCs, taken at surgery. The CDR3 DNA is TGCGCCAGCAGCTTGGATTTGGGGGCTATTCAGTACTTC. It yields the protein CASSLDLGAIQYF.